The T cell receptor beta chain described here comes from a study of cytotoxic CD8 clonotypes in ibrutinib-treated CLL. The CDR3 covers 16 residues. The germline CDR1 and CDR2 sequences are KGHSH and LQKENI. Trimming took 2 bases from V and 4 from J, leaving 15 bases between them. This clone was seen only a few times. Method: immunoSEQ multiplex PCR; TCRdb's copy keeps in-frame clones and lacks some. The table lists some 200,000 clones, around 72% of them singletons, with around 15% in the top ten. The input for sequencing was PBMCs, taken after 24 months of ibrutinib treatment. This chain joins TRBV18 and TRBJ2-1; TRBD2 is a possible D gene (6 bases). The receptor was isolated from a human donor with chronic lymphocytic leukemia. CDR3 coding DNA: TGTGCCAGCTCACCAACCGGACTAAAGATTTACAATGAGCAGTTCTTC. Its translation: CASSPTGLKIYNEQFF.